The present T cell receptor (beta chain) was sequenced within a study of blood T cell repertoires in COVID-19. Whole-study context: Spain, Italy and the United States supplied samples that represented acute and convalescent COVID-19.

The V and J ends lost 2 bases and 10 bases respectively, with 15 bases between them. Germline lookup yields CDR1 MNHEY and CDR2 SMNVEV (reference sequence). The CDR3 has 14 amino acids. Recruits, aged roughly 18 to 95 years, lived in 20 to 30 US areas. Each participant's cohort was designated according to participant-reported clinical history. Authors' data handling: Nucleated cell number was recorded as an estimate derived from reference gene primer amplification. Libraries were prepared by immunoSEQ multiplex PCR; TCRdb keeps only in-frame clonotypes and omits some of them. The V and J calls and clone size were taken over from that table, and D and trimming were inferred from the DNA. The sample shows about 180,000 clones, more than 75% of them seen only once.

Material: PBMCs or T cells enriched from blood (not recorded which). The chain is built from TRBV27 and TRBJ2-1, with D possibly matching TRBD2 (5 bases). The source is a human donor with acute COVID-19. The donor label of this sample is uncertain. The CDR3 DNA is TGTGCCAGCAGTTTAAGCAGCGGAGTAGGAGAGCAGTTCTTC. This encodes CASSLSSGVGEQFF.